This T cell receptor beta chain derives from a study of neurological immune-mediated disorders. This CDR3 is built from 15 residues. Germline CDR1 DFQATT, CDR2 SNEGSKA (reference sequence). V was pared by 4 bases and J by 4 bases, with 9 bases of the junction left unmatched. The method for making cDNA was 5'RACE, and it used 10-nucleotide random UMIs. TCRdb reanalysed the 5' RACE reads using MiXCR and keeps one entry per CDR3 protein. The profile covers approximately 18,000 distinct CDR3 sequences, with roughly 3% appearing a single time and just over 20% taken by the ten largest. Sample: CD8+ T cells from blood. This receptor was taken from a woman in her 40s in good health. This chain joins TRBV20-1 and TRBJ2-7, with 11 nucleotides matching TRBD1. The CDR3 protein is CSAKDRGPYSYEQYF. The DNA for the CDR3 is TGCAGTGCTAAGGACAGGGGGCCCTACTCATACGAGCAGTACTTC.